The rows below give T cell receptor beta chains drawn from one sample of a study of blood T cell repertoires in COVID-19. Clones were sequenced by immunoSEQ multiplex PCR, and TCRdb holds only the in-frame ones, with some missing. The sample yields more than 70,000 clones, about 90% seen once. What was sequenced was peripheral blood. Receptor source: a man aged 45-65 years with active COVID-19. CDR3s include the opening cysteine and the closing phenylalanine or tryptophan. A D gene is named only where the DNA matches it firmly. Where a row states a size, it is once, few, many or the class of an expanded clone; other rows omit it.

J gene | D gene | CDR3 length | V gene | clone size | CDR3 protein | CDR3 DNA
TRBJ2-1 | TRBD2 | 16 | TRBV6-6 | . | CASSYPPGRSYNEQFF | TGTGCCAGCAGTTACCCTCCCGGGAGGTCCTACAATGAGCAGTTCTTC
TRBJ1-2 | TRBD1 | 17 | TRBV6-1 | . | CASSERDKGAGNYGYTF | TGTGCCAGCAGTGAAAGGGATAAGGGGGCTGGGAACTATGGCTACACCTTC
TRBJ1-2 | TRBD1 | 15 | TRBV5-1 | once | CASSPTGGYNYGYTF | TGCGCCAGCAGCCCCACAGGGGGATATAACTATGGCTACACCTTC
TRBJ2-2 | TRBD2 | 17 | TRBV5-6 | . | CASSSLIAGGRTGELFF | TGTGCCAGCAGCTCTCTTATAGCGGGAGGTCGTACCGGGGAGCTGTTTTTT
TRBJ2-2 | TRBD2 | 19 | TRBV7-6 | . | CASSRKAVAGALFTGELFF | TGTGCCAGCAGCCGGAAGGCGGTAGCGGGGGCCCTATTCACCGGGGAGCTGTTTTTT
TRBJ2-3 | TRBD2 | 14 | TRBV30 | . | CAWSRAGGTDTQYF | TGTGCCTGGAGCCGCGCGGGGGGCACAGATACGCAGTATTTT
TRBJ1-4 | TRBD1 | 13 | TRBV6-5 | . | CASKDRGREKLFF | TGTGCCAGCAAGGACAGGGGGCGTGAAAAACTGTTTTTT
TRBJ2-7 | TRBD1 | 15 | TRBV5-8 | . | CASSPRTGLSYEQYF | TGTGCCAGCAGCCCTAGGACAGGGCTCTCCTACGAGCAGTACTTC
TRBJ2-3 | . | 15 | TRBV12-2 | . | CASRDGGAPTDTQYF | TGTGCAAGTCGCGACGGGGGGGCCCCCACAGATACGCAGTATTTT
TRBJ2-7 | TRBD2 | 14 | TRBV6-2/TRBV6-3 | . | CASSYGTSGYEQYF | TGTGCCAGCAGTTACGGGACTAGCGGGTACGAGCAGTACTTC
TRBJ2-1 | TRBD2 | 13 | TRBV10-3 | . | CAISAAGDNEQFF | TGTGCCATCAGTGCAGCGGGAGACAATGAGCAGTTCTTC
TRBJ2-1 | TRBD2 | 17 | TRBV7-2 | . | CASSPTGSGRAYNEQFF | TGTGCCAGCAGCCCGACGGGAAGCGGGAGGGCCTATAATGAGCAGTTCTTC
TRBJ2-1 | . | 11 | TRBV5-1 | . | CASSFTGEQFF | TGCGCCAGCAGCTTTACCGGGGAACAGTTCTTC
TRBJ2-3 | TRBD2 | 16 | TRBV2 | . | CASSQRASGITDTQYF | TGTGCCAGCAGTCAGCGGGCTAGCGGGATCACAGATACGCAGTATTTT
TRBJ2-7 | . | 15 | TRBV6-5 | . | CASSYSNRAPYEQYF | TGTGCCAGCAGTTATAGTAACAGGGCCCCCTACGAGCAGTACTTC
TRBJ2-2 | TRBD2 | 14 | TRBV3-1/TRBV3-2 | . | CASSQRGDTGELFF | TGTGCCAGCAGCCAACGGGGGGACACCGGGGAGCTGTTTTTT
TRBJ2-3 | . | 15 | TRBV9 | once | CASSGTTPASDTQYF | TGTGCCAGCAGCGGGACTACTCCCGCCTCAGATACGCAGTATTTT
TRBJ2-7 | . | 11 | TRBV7-2 | . | CASSLLSEQYF | TGTGCCAGCAGTCTTCTTAGCGAGCAGTACTTC
TRBJ2-4 | TRBD1 | 13 | TRBV30 | . | CACKGQDKNIQYF | TGTGCCTGCAAGGGACAGGATAAAAACATTCAGTACTTC
TRBJ1-1 | TRBD1 | 13 | TRBV5-4 | . | CASSLQGASEAFF | TGTGCCAGCAGCCTTCAGGGGGCGAGTGAAGCTTTCTTT
TRBJ1-2 | . | 13 | TRBV11-3 | . | CASSKTDRSGYTF | TGTGCCAGCAGCAAAACCGATAGGAGCGGCTACACCTTC
TRBJ1-5 | . | 12 | TRBV28 | once | CASRVLDQPQHF | TGTGCCAGCCGCGTGCTTGATCAGCCCCAGCATTTT
TRBJ1-1 | . | 14 | TRBV18 | . | CASSPLDKNTEAFF | TGTGCCAGCTCACCTCTGGACAAGAACACTGAAGCTTTCTTT
TRBJ2-7 | . | 13 | TRBV6-2/TRBV6-3 | . | CASSPPGEYEQYF | TGTGCCAGCAGTCCCCCAGGGGAATACGAGCAGTACTTC
TRBJ1-2 | . | 13 | TRBV6-1 | . | CASSEGQSYGYTF | TGTGCCAGCAGTGAAGGGCAGTCCTATGGCTACACCTTC
TRBJ2-1 | TRBD2 | 17 | TRBV7-2 | . | CASRIGSGSFYWNEQFF | TGTGCCAGCAGGATAGGTAGCGGGAGTTTTTATTGGAATGAGCAGTTCTTC
TRBJ2-5 | . | 13 | TRBV5-6 | . | CASSSYRQETQYF | TGTGCCAGCAGCTCCTACAGGCAAGAGACCCAGTACTTC
TRBJ2-5 | . | 15 | TRBV14 | . | CASSHRQGGKETQYF | TGTGCCAGCAGCCACCGACAGGGAGGTAAAGAGACCCAGTACTTC
TRBJ2-7 | TRBD2 | 22 | TRBV28 | . | CASTRPTRGGRSGGVFTYEQYF | TGTGCCAGCACCCGCCCCACCAGGGGGGGGCGGAGCGGGGGGGTTTTTACCTACGAGCAGTACTTC
TRBJ1-2 | TRBD1 | 14 | TRBV5-1 | . | CASSPGQGAGGYTF | TGCGCCAGCAGCCCCGGACAGGGGGCAGGTGGCTACACCTTC
TRBJ1-1 | . | 15 | TRBV5-1 | . | CASSLVWGGNTEAFF | TGCGCCAGCAGCTTGGTTTGGGGCGGGAACACTGAAGCTTTCTTT
TRBJ1-2 | . | 13 | TRBV7-2 | . | CASSRTDLGGYTF | TGTGCCAGCAGCAGGACTGACCTCGGTGGCTACACCTTC
TRBJ2-3 | . | 15 | TRBV27 | . | CASSSPGLSTDTQYF | TGTGCCAGCAGTTCCCCGGGACTTAGCACAGATACGCAGTATTTT
TRBJ2-3 | TRBD2 | 14 | TRBV29-1 | . | CSVDSGGPTDTQYF | TGCAGCGTTGACAGCGGGGGGCCCACAGATACGCAGTATTTT
TRBJ2-2 | TRBD2 | 14 | TRBV5-1 | . | CASSPGLAGGELFF | TGCGCCAGCAGCCCGGGACTAGCCGGTGGGGAGCTGTTTTTT
TRBJ2-5 | TRBD1 | 16 | TRBV9 | . | CASSPTGTGRTATQYF | TGTGCCAGCAGCCCAACCGGGACAGGCCGGACGGCGACCCAGTACTTC
TRBJ2-2 | . | 13 | TRBV19 | once | CASSILASGELFF | TGTGCCAGTAGTATACTGGCATCAGGGGAGCTGTTTTTT
TRBJ1-1 | . | 12 | TRBV15 | . | CATSRAGFGAFF | TGTGCCACCAGCAGAGCGGGGTTCGGAGCTTTCTTT
TRBJ2-2 | . | 16 | TRBV29-1 | . | CSVGGAASEGTGELFF | TGCAGCGTCGGAGGAGCGGCTAGCGAGGGCACCGGGGAGCTGTTTTTT
TRBJ2-3 | TRBD1 | 14 | TRBV7-9 | . | CASTLQGSTDTQYF | TGTGCCAGCACCTTACAGGGGAGCACAGATACGCAGTATTTT
TRBJ2-2 | TRBD2 | 16 | TRBV9 | . | CASSAWPGLEAGELFF | TGTGCCAGCAGCGCATGGCCGGGACTAGAGGCCGGGGAGCTGTTTTTT
TRBJ2-3 | TRBD2 | 19 | TRBV7-2 | . | CASSLSRASGGAETDTQYF | TGTGCCAGCAGCTTAAGTCGGGCTAGCGGGGGGGCCGAAACAGATACGCAGTATTTT
TRBJ2-7 | TRBD1 | 16 | TRBV19 | . | CASSTAGTGYSYEQYF | TGTGCCAGTAGTACCGCCGGGACAGGGTATTCCTACGAGCAGTACTTC
TRBJ2-7 | TRBD1 | 14 | TRBV28 | . | CASIPGQGAGEQYF | TGTGCCAGCATCCCGGGACAGGGGGCCGGCGAGCAGTACTTC
TRBJ2-3 | . | 15 | TRBV11-3 | . | CASSLGWGGTDTQYF | TGTGCCAGCAGCTTAGGGTGGGGAGGCACAGATACGCAGTATTTT
TRBJ2-7 | . | 13 | TRBV24-1 | . | CATSDPGGDEQYF | TGTGCCACCAGTGACCCCGGAGGGGACGAGCAGTACTTC
TRBJ2-7 | . | 13 | TRBV4-1 | . | CASSQDWGGEQYF | TGCGCCAGCAGCCAAGATTGGGGAGGCGAGCAGTACTTC
TRBJ2-3 | . | 19 | TRBV5-5 | . | CASSSDGTITGRHTDTQYF | TGTGCCAGCAGCTCGGACGGAACAATAACAGGGAGACACACAGATACGCAGTATTTT
TRBJ1-2 | TRBD1 | 17 | TRBV28 | . | CASSLKEGQGPLYGYTF | TGTGCCAGCAGTTTGAAGGAGGGACAGGGACCTCTCTATGGCTACACCTTC
TRBJ2-3 | . | 12 | TRBV5-5 | . | CASNSFGDTQYF | TGTGCCAGCAACTCCTTCGGGGATACGCAGTATTTT
TRBJ1-1 | . | 12 | TRBV6-4 | . | CASSDSQGEAFF | TGTGCCAGCAGTGACTCCCAGGGTGAAGCTTTCTTT
TRBJ2-5 | . | 15 | TRBV7-8 | . | CASSPLFGYQETQYF | TGTGCCAGCAGCCCCTTGTTCGGGTACCAAGAGACCCAGTACTTC
TRBJ2-2 | TRBD2 | 18 | TRBV7-3 | . | CASSQTITSGANTGELFF | TGTGCCAGCAGCCAGACAATAACTAGCGGGGCCAACACCGGGGAGCTGTTTTTT
TRBJ2-2 | . | 16 | TRBV5-1 | . | CASTYTGDLNTGELFF | TGCGCCAGCACCTATACAGGGGACTTAAACACCGGGGAGCTGTTTTTT
TRBJ1-3 | TRBD1 | 19 | TRBV7-2 | . | CASSSRGTGGRSSGNTIYF | TGTGCCAGCAGCTCAAGAGGGACAGGGGGCCGGAGCTCTGGAAACACCATATATTTT
TRBJ1-6 | TRBD1 | 12 | TRBV5-8 | . | CASSYRGSPLHF | TGTGCCAGCAGTTACAGGGGTTCGCCCCTCCACTTT
TRBJ2-3 | TRBD2 | 16 | TRBV4-2 | . | CASSQDLAGGADTQYF | TGTGCCAGCAGCCAAGATCTAGCGGGAGGGGCTGATACGCAGTATTTT
TRBJ1-1 | . | 13 | TRBV18 | once | CASSLQGGAEAFF | TGTGCCAGCTCACTTCAGGGCGGCGCTGAAGCTTTCTTT
TRBJ1-1 | . | 11 | TRBV12-3/TRBV12-4 | . | CASSFGTEAFF | TGTGCCAGCAGTTTCGGCACTGAAGCTTTCTTT